This passage covers 25 T cell receptor beta chains from one sample sequenced in a study of cytomegalovirus exposure and HLA in healthy donors. Primers included in the PCR were 60 Vbeta and 13 Jbeta primers. Produced via immunoSEQ multiplex PCR; TCRdb's table is partial and in-frame only. The sample records about 300,000 clones, just over 85% being singletons. Sequenced material: PBMCs. The receptor set was obtained from a man aged 35 to 55 in good health and CMV-seropositive.

This sequence joins TRBV5-1 and TRBJ1-1; TRBD1 matches 7 bases. After removal of 4 bases from V and 4 bases from J, the junction contained 4 bases not matched to a gene. The CDR3 loop spans 13 amino acids. Germline V CDR1 and CDR2: SGHRS, YFSETQ. The CDR3, as DNA: TGCGCCAGCAGCCCCTCAGGGGGCACTGAAGCTTTCTTT. Amino acids: CASSPSGGTEAFF. The whole variable domain, remainder taken from reference TRBV5-1 and TRBJ1-1, is KAGVTQTPRYLIKTRGQQVTLSCSPISGHRSVSWYQQTPGQGLQFLFEYFSETQRNKGNFPGRFSGRQFSNSRSEMNVSTLELGDSALYLCASSPSGGTEAFFGQGTRLTVV.

The chain recombines TRBV5-6 with TRBJ2-3; 8 bases agree with TRBD2. The V gene's germline CDR1 is SGHDT and CDR2 YYEEEE. The CDR3 runs 19 residues. V shed 4 bases and J 0 bases; nucleotides not matched to a gene: 16. This chain's CDR3 is CASSPKAGVQSGSTDTQYF. The CDR3 DNA reads TGTGCCAGCAGCCCGAAAGCGGGGGTTCAATCGGGCAGCACAGATACGCAGTATTTT.

CDR3 protein: CASSQPDRSTEAFF. Written as DNA, the CDR3 is TGTGCCAGCAGTCAACCCGACAGGAGTACTGAAGCTTTCTTT. This sequence joins TRBV27 and TRBJ1-1, with D possibly being TRBD1 (6 bases). The CDR3 length is 14 residues. V dropped 5 bases and J dropped 5 bases, with 15 bases sitting between them. CDR1 and CDR2 from the germline V gene are MNHEY and SMNVEV (reference sequence).

The gene calls are TRBV28 and TRBJ1-5; TRBD1 aligns across 7 bases. Germline V gene sequence: CDR1 MDHEN, CDR2 SYDVKM. The CDR3 is 15 amino acids. V lost 6 bases to trimming and J lost 0 bases; unmatched junction nucleotides: 5. CDR3 nucleotides: TGTGCCAGCAGCTCAGGGGGGTATAGCAATCAGCCCCAGCATTTT. Translation gives CASSSGGYSNQPQHF.

The rearrangement joins TRBV13 to TRBJ2-5; 13 nucleotides align to TRBD2. The end of the DNA aligns better with TRBJ2-7, so the J call may be wrong. Per the germline V gene, CDR1 is PRHDT and CDR2 is FYEKMQ (reference sequence). The CDR3 sequence is 18 residues long. Written as DNA, the CDR3 is TGTGCCAGCAGCTTAACACTAGCGGGAGGGCCATTTTCCTACGAGCAGTACTTC. It codes for CASSLTLAGGPFSYEQYF.

The chain uses TRBV7-2 and TRBJ2-7; no clear D gene. The V gene lost 6 bases and the J gene lost 2 bases, with 17 bases spanning the gap. The germline gives CDR1 SGHTA, CDR2 FQGNSA. The CDR3 has 15 amino acids. CDR3 bases: TGTGCCAGCAGAAAGAATCAACTTGATACCTACGAGCAGTACTTC. Translated, it gives CASRKNQLDTYEQYF.

The CDR3 spells CASSPPGVKDEQYF. CDR3 DNA sequence: TGTGCCAGCAGCCCCCCCGGGGTCAAGGACGAGCAGTACTTC. V gene TRBV11-2 combines with J gene TRBJ2-7, with a possible D match to TRBD2 (5 bases). Between the trimmed V and J ends, which lost 5 bases and 5 bases, there was a span of 16 bases. The V gene's germline CDR1 is SGHAT and CDR2 FQNNGV. There are 14 residues in the CDR3.

The gene calls are TRBV25-1 and TRBJ2-3; D is unresolved. The CDR3 spans 18 residues. The V end was cut by 1 base, the J end by 2 bases, with 19 bases between. CDR1 and CDR2 from the germline V gene are MGHDK and SYGVNS. CDR3 nucleotide sequence: TGTGCCAGCAGTGAATCACTCGGTGGGCTAAGCTCCACAGATACGCAGTATTTT. As protein: CASSESLGGLSSTDTQYF.

The J gene is TRBJ1-5, the V gene TRBV28, with a tentative D call TRBD1 (6 bases). This CDR3 contains 13 residues. Germline CDR1 MDHEN, CDR2 SYDVKM. Trimming left V 6 bases short and J 3 bases short, with 9 bases between. Here the CDR3 DNA reads TGTGCCAGCAGGGGACACTACAATCAGCCCCAGCATTTT. As protein: CASRGHYNQPQHF.

CDR3 residues: CASSLLRETYEQFF. The CDR3 DNA is TGTGCCAGCAGTTTATTGAGGGAGACGTATGAGCAGTTCTTC. The V call is TRBV27, the J call TRBJ2-1; perhaps TRBD2 as D (5 bases). The V gene lost 1 base and the J gene lost 8 bases, with 12 bases spanning the gap. Germline V CDR1 and CDR2: MNHEY, SMNVEV (reference sequence). CDR3 length: 14 residues.

This clone appeared a single time. Here the CDR3 reads CASSPGGGQAYYEQYF. In DNA form, the CDR3 reads TGTGCCAGCTCACCAGGAGGGGGACAGGCCTACTACGAGCAGTACTTC. This rearrangement joins TRBV18 to TRBJ2-7; 8 bases fit TRBD1. Germline V gene sequence: CDR1 KGHSH, CDR2 LQKENI. V lost 2 bases and J lost 3; bases outside the gene matches: 9. The CDR3 runs to 16 residues. Variable domain in full (rest from reference TRBV18 and TRBJ2-7): NAGVMQNPRHLVRRRGQEARLRCSPMKGHSHVYWYRQLPEEGLKFMVYLQKENIIDESGMPKERFSAEFPKEGPSILRIQQVVRGDSAAYFCASSPGGGQAYYEQYFGPGTRLTVT.

The chain is built from TRBV19 and TRBJ2-2; 12 positions match TRBD2. The CDR3 is 18 residues long. J lost 4 bases, V lost 3 bases, and 9 bases had no gene match. Per the germline V gene, CDR1 is LNHDA and CDR2 is SQIVND (reference sequence). Here the CDR3 DNA reads TGTGCCAGTAGTATCCCCCGACTAGCGGGAGATGGCACCGGGGAGCTGTTTTTT. This encodes CASSIPRLAGDGTGELFF.

The chain is built from TRBV6-5 and TRBJ1-2; TRBD1 aligns across 9 bases. In germline, CDR1 is MNHEY, CDR2 SVGAGI. Trimming cost V 4 bases and J 2 bases; bases outside gene matches: 5. The CDR3 has 15 residues. The CDR3 is CASSSGQGQNYGYTF. Written as DNA, the CDR3 is TGTGCCAGCAGTTCCGGACAGGGGCAGAACTATGGCTACACCTTC.

This chain connects TRBV28 to TRBJ2-7, with D unresolved. V was trimmed by 6 bases and J by 4 bases, leaving 4 bases between them. The germline gives CDR1 MDHEN, CDR2 SYDVKM. The CDR3 runs to 10 residues. The chain's CDR3 is CASSTYEQYF. The DNA for the CDR3 is TGTGCCAGCAGCACTTACGAGCAGTACTTC.

Comment on this clone: The sample carries other DNA sequences with the same CDR3. The CDR3, as DNA: TGTGCCAGCAGTTACGGTACTAGCGGATACAATGAGCAGTTCTTC. Translation gives CASSYGTSGYNEQFF. This chain connects TRBV6-5 to TRBJ2-1; TRBD2 matches 8 bases. Germline V CDR1 and CDR2: MNHEY, SVGAGI. This CDR3 contains 15 residues. V was clipped by 2 bases and J by 4 bases; unmatched bases: 4.

V and J are TRBV28 and TRBJ1-3; the D gene is possibly TRBD1 (5 bases). The V and J ends lost 2 bases and 6 bases respectively, with 14 bases between them. Germline V gene sequence: CDR1 MDHEN, CDR2 SYDVKM. The CDR3 loop spans 15 amino acids. CDR3 loop: CASSLGGDLANTIYF. The CDR3 DNA is TGTGCCAGCAGTTTAGGAGGGGACCTGGCAAACACCATATATTTT.

The V and J genes are TRBV6-1 and TRBJ2-7, with 11 bases fitting TRBD2. With 4 bases clipped from V and 3 bases from J, the junction kept 2 bases outside the gene matches. Germline CDR1 MNHNS, CDR2 SASEGT. The CDR3 consists of 14 residues. CDR3 in amino acids: CASSGTSGSYEQYF. CDR3 DNA: TGTGCCAGCAGTGGAACTAGCGGGAGCTACGAGCAGTACTTC.

The chain employs TRBV15 and TRBJ1-5; the match to TRBD1 covers 10 bases. The CDR3 loop spans 15 amino acids. The J segment lost 6 bases and the V segment lost 3 bases, leaving 5 bases of the junction unmatched. Germline CDR1 reads LNHNV; CDR2 reads YYDKDF (reference sequence). The CDR3 DNA follows: TGTGCCACCAGCAGTAGACAGGGGGCGATTCAGCCCCAGCATTTT. Its protein is CATSSRQGAIQPQHF.

The chain combines TRBV5-1 with TRBJ1-2, with 9 nucleotides matching TRBD1. Looked up from germline, CDR1 is SGHRS and CDR2 is YFSETQ. Losses at the gene ends were 0 bases for V and 8 bases for J; bases not matched to a gene: 5. CDR3 length: 14 residues. The CDR3 loop reads CASSLVGTGNGYTF. The CDR3 DNA is TGCGCCAGCAGCTTGGTAGGGACAGGGAACGGCTACACCTTC.

The chain links TRBV7-6 to TRBJ2-7; D is perhaps TRBD1 (5 bases). Germline lookup yields CDR1 SGHVS and CDR2 FNYEAQ. V lost 0 bases and J lost 1, with 10 bases in between. The CDR3 loop spans 15 amino acids. This CDR3 reads CASSLAVSGSYEQYF. CDR3 bases: TGTGCCAGCAGCTTAGCGGTGTCAGGGTCCTACGAGCAGTACTTC.

This chain connects TRBV10-2 to TRBJ1-2, with D uncertain. This CDR3 is built from 14 residues. Germline V gene lookup returns CDR1 WSHSY and CDR2 SAAADI. The V and J ends lost 0 bases and 0 bases respectively, with 5 bases between them. CDR3 sequence reads: CASSESVSNYGYTF. Written as DNA, the CDR3 is TGCGCCAGCAGTGAGTCCGTCTCTAACTATGGCTACACCTTC.

DNA for the CDR3: TGTGCCAGTAGTATGATCGGGACAGGGGAGAGCGAGCAGTACTTC. It translates to CASSMIGTGESEQYF. This chain links TRBV19 with TRBJ2-7, with TRBD1 matching 10 bases. Germline V gene lookup returns CDR1 LNHDA and CDR2 SQIVND (reference sequence). The J segment lost 6 bases and the V segment lost 3 bases, leaving 8 bases of the junction unmatched. The CDR3 has 15 amino acids.

The genes are TRBV7-9 and TRBJ2-1; 9 positions match TRBD2. This CDR3 is 15 amino acids long. Germline CDR1 is SEHNR and CDR2 is FQNEAQ (reference sequence). After removal of 7 bases from V and 2 bases from J, the junction contained 6 bases not matched to a gene. CDR3: CASTDSGSPYNEQFF. The DNA of the CDR3 is TGTGCCAGCACCGATAGCGGGAGCCCCTACAATGAGCAGTTCTTC.

CDR3 in DNA: TGTGCCAGCAGCCGACTAGCGGGCCGCACAGATACGCAGTATTTT. Translating gives CASSRLAGRTDTQYF. J is TRBJ2-3 and V is TRBV14, with 10 bases that match TRBD2. Unmatched junction bases numbered 2, after V lost 4 bases and J lost 1 base. The germline CDR1 and CDR2 sequences are SGHDN and FVKESK. The CDR3 is 15 amino acids.

The rearrangement uses TRBV27 and TRBJ2-7; D possibly corresponds to TRBD1 (5 bases). Trimming shortened V by 3 bases and J by 2 bases, and 11 bases separated the two germline ends. Per germline, CDR1 MNHEY and CDR2 SMNVEV (reference sequence). This CDR3 is 14 amino acids long. The CDR3 here is CASSLLDRTYEQYF. In DNA, the CDR3 is TGTGCCAGCAGTTTGCTCGACAGAACCTACGAGCAGTACTTC.